This T cell receptor (beta chain) derives from a study of blood T cell repertoires in COVID-19. Across the whole study: Donors in the United States, Italy and Spain gave samples during acute or convalescent COVID-19. PBMCs, B-cell-depleted T cells, or T cells were the source of the cDNA or gDNA that made up the material.

Original analysis: Estimation of nucleated cell counts relied on the amplification of reference gene primers. Profiling relied on immunoSEQ multiplex PCR, and the TCRdb table lists in-frame clones only, not all of them. For V, J and clone size, that table is used; D and trimming come from the DNA. The table has under 300,000 clones, more than 80% seen once. Germline V CDR1 and CDR2: MNHEY, SVGEGT. The CDR3 consists of 11 residues. V shed 6 bases and J shed 3 bases, with 6 bases lying between them. The sample taken for sequencing was peripheral blood. The clonotype was recovered from a young man who had recovered from COVID-19. The gene calls are TRBV6-2 or TRBV6-3 and TRBJ2-7; no definite D call. The CDR3 region has the DNA TGTGCCAGCAGCAACTACTACGAGCAGTACTTC. Translation gives CASSNYYEQYF.